One and the same sample provided the 18 T cell receptor beta chains below, sequenced in a study of T-cell reconstitution after alpha-beta-depleted transplantation in children. Preparing the TCRbeta library involved the use of unique molecular identifiers. TCRdb ran MiXCR on the PCR reads and lists one entry per CDR3 protein. There are about 580,000 distinct CDR3 sequences in the sample; under 25% occur only once, and less than 15% lies in the top ten. The sequencing here drew on PBMCs, mostly from graft donor cells, taken 360 days after TCRalphabeta/CD19-depleted stem cell transplant. These TCRs come from a boy under two years old who had a stem cell transplant for acute myeloid leukemia, so the T cells may come from the graft donor.

The genes are TRBV15 and TRBJ1-4; D ambiguous. Germline values: CDR1 LNHNV, CDR2 YYDKDF (reference sequence). The CDR3 sequence is 16 residues long. Trimming took off 6 bases at V and 0 bases at J, with 14 bases between the two ends. Here the CDR3 DNA reads TGTGCCACCAGTAGTAGTTCTCCCGCAACTAATGAAAAACTGTTTTTT. It is translated as CATSSSSPATNEKLFF.

This clonotype has a count of ten or more. This chain uses TRBV29-1 with TRBJ2-3; D is uncertain. This CDR3 region has 15 residues. CDR1 and CDR2 (germline): SQVTM, ANQGSEA. Trimming stripped 5 bases from V and 2 bases from J, with 17 bases between. CDR3 sequence reads: CSVLGSILTTDTQYF. The CDR3, as DNA: TGCAGCGTTTTGGGGTCTATCCTTACCACAGATACGCAGTATTTT.

The chain carries TRBV25-1 and TRBJ2-7, with unresolved D. CDR1 is MGHDK, CDR2 SYGVNS, per germline. The length of the CDR3 is 13 residues. V was cut by 3 bases and J by 3 bases, with 9 bases left in between. CDR3 in amino acids: CASSEARNYEQYF. DNA for the CDR3: TGTGCCAGCAGTGAGGCGAGGAACTACGAGCAGTACTTC.

A few counts support this clonotype. The chain employs TRBV27 and TRBJ2-3; tentatively, D is TRBD1 or TRBD2 (5 bases each). V was shortened by 4 bases and J by 4 bases, with 15 bases between the two germline ends. The CDR3 has 15 residues. Germline-derived CDR1 and CDR2 are MNHEY and SMNVEV (reference sequence). The CDR3 bases are TGTGCCAGCAGTTCAACCCGGGACGGCCCAGATACGCAGTATTTT. This gives the protein CASSSTRDGPDTQYF.

The sample holds many counts of this clonotype. The chain joins TRBV20-1 to TRBJ2-7; D unclear. Trimming cost V 2 bases and J 0 bases, with 17 bases left between them. Germline loops: CDR1 DFQATT, CDR2 SNEGSKA (reference sequence). The CDR3 is 16 residues long. The CDR3 region has the DNA TGCAGTGCTAGAAGGGCCCTAGGTAAGAGCTCCTACGAGCAGTACTTC. Translating gives CSARRALGKSSYEQYF.

This clonotype was seen at least ten times. The chain links TRBV7-2 to TRBJ1-1; D unresolved. CDR3 length equals 13 residues. Germline values: CDR1 SGHTA, CDR2 FQGNSA. V was pared by 4 bases and J by 7 bases, with 13 bases between. Here the CDR3 reads CASSSRPEIEAFF. The CDR3, as DNA: TGTGCCAGCAGCTCACGGCCGGAAATTGAAGCTTTCTTT.

This clonotype has a handful of counts. The chain is built from TRBV2 and TRBJ2-7, with TRBD2 as a possible D gene (6 bases). This CDR3 spans 15 amino acids. Between the trimmed V and J ends, which lost 4 bases and 6 bases, there was a span of 19 bases. CDR1 SNHLY and CDR2 FYNNEI come from the germline V gene. CDR3 sequence (DNA): TGTGCCAGCAGTGGGAGAAGTGGAGGGATAAGCGAGCAGTACGTC. This gives the protein CASSGRSGGISEQYV.

This clonotype was found many times. The rearrangement uses TRBV12-3 or TRBV12-4 and TRBJ2-7, with a possible D match to TRBD1 (5 bases). The CDR3 is 13 amino acids. Trimming pared 5 bases from V and 1 base from J, leaving 9 bases between. CDR3 sequence: CASSTRDSYEQYF. The CDR3, as DNA: TGTGCCAGCAGTACCAGGGATTCCTACGAGCAGTACTTC.

The chain combines TRBV29-1 with TRBJ1-2; TRBD1 might be the D (5 bases). V shed 3 bases and J shed 7 bases, with 12 bases lying between them. There are 12 residues in the CDR3. CDR1 SQVTM and CDR2 ANQGSEA come from the germline V gene. For the CDR3, the DNA is TGCAGCGTTGAGGGCAGGGCTTCTGGCTACACCTTC. The encoded protein is CSVEGRASGYTF. Looking up the rest from reference TRBV29-1 and TRBJ1-2 gives the full variable domain: SAVISQKPSRDICQRGTSLTIQCQVDSQVTMMFWYRQQPGQSLTLIATANQGSEATYESGFVIDKFPISRPNLTFSTLTVSNMSPEDSSIYLCSVEGRASGYTFGSGTRLTVV.

This clonotype was picked up a small number of times. V and J are TRBV12-3 or TRBV12-4 and TRBJ1-5; no reliable D call. CDR3 size: 14 residues. Trimming left V 3 bases short and J 1 base short, with 7 bases between. The CDR3 here is CASSFGVSNQPQHF. As DNA, the CDR3 is TGTGCCAGCAGTTTCGGCGTAAGCAATCAGCCCCAGCATTTT.

This clonotype was picked up many times. The chain joins TRBV15 to TRBJ2-1; D is unclear. Germline V CDR1 and CDR2: LNHNV, YYDKDF (reference sequence). The V and J ends lost 0 bases and 3 bases respectively, with 12 bases between them. The CDR3 is made up of 16 amino acids. The CDR3 coding sequence is TGTGCCACCAGCAGAGACGAGCGACGAAGCTACAATGAGCAGTTCTTC. Its protein product is CATSRDERRSYNEQFF.

This clonotype was detected only a few times. The chain has TRBV7-9 and TRBJ2-5, with D perhaps being TRBD1 or TRBD2 (5 bases each). This CDR3 has 15 amino acids. Trimming took off 2 bases at V and 4 bases at J, with 14 bases between the two ends. CDR1 is SEHNR and CDR2 is FQNEAQ in the germline V gene (reference sequence). The CDR3 sequence: CASSLHPGGRETQYF. The CDR3 bases are TGTGCCAGCAGCTTACACCCTGGGGGACGAGAGACCCAGTACTTC. The variable domain in full, with the rest retrieved from reference TRBV7-9 and TRBJ2-5, is DTGVSQNPRHKITKRGQNVTFRCDPISEHNRLYWYRQTLGQGPEFLTYFQNEAQLEKSRLLSDRFSAERPKGSFSTLEIQRTEQGDSAMYLCASSLHPGGRETQYFGPGTRLLVL.

This clonotype came up a few times. This sequence joins TRBV12-3 or TRBV12-4 and TRBJ2-3, with D uncertain. V was cut by 7 bases and J by 1 base, with 9 bases left in between. The CDR3 runs 13 residues. The CDR3 protein is CASKKGRTDTQYF. The CDR3 DNA sequence: TGTGCCAGCAAAAAAGGGCGCACAGATACGCAGTATTTT.

This clonotype was recorded at least ten times. The genes are TRBV12-3 or TRBV12-4 and TRBJ2-3, with D possibly matching TRBD2 (6 bases). The CDR3 contains 15 residues. The V and J ends lost 5 bases and 3 bases respectively, with 15 bases between them. CDR3 amino acids: CASSPSGLSTDTQYF. CDR3 DNA: TGTGCCAGCAGTCCCTCGGGACTTTCTACAGATACGCAGTATTTT.

The chain couples TRBV3-1 to TRBJ2-5; weak D call: TRBD2 (7 bases). Germline CDR1 is LGHDT and CDR2 is YNNKEL (reference sequence). V was cut by 2 bases and J by 5 bases, with 12 bases left in between. This CDR3 spans 14 amino acids. This chain's CDR3 is CASSQRGAWETQYF. The CDR3 DNA is TGTGCCAGCAGCCAACGGGGGGCATGGGAGACCCAGTACTTC.

The chain joins TRBV5-1 to TRBJ2-5, with TRBD1 matching 8 bases. The germline V gene has CDR1 SGHRS and CDR2 YFSETQ. The CDR3 covers 14 residues. V lost 7 bases to trimming and J lost 1 base; unmatched junction nucleotides: 6. This CDR3 is CASHIQGVQETQYF. In nucleotides, the CDR3 is TGCGCCAGCCATATACAGGGGGTCCAAGAGACCCAGTACTTC. The full variable domain, completed using reference TRBV5-1 and TRBJ2-5, is KAGVTQTPRYLIKTRGQQVTLSCSPISGHRSVSWYQQTPGQGLQFLFEYFSETQRNKGNFPGRFSGRQFSNSRSEMNVSTLELGDSALYLCASHIQGVQETQYFGPGTRLLVL.

This clonotype was observed once. This rearrangement joins TRBV5-1 to TRBJ2-5; D is possibly TRBD1 (7 bases). Germline CDR1 SGHRS, CDR2 YFSETQ. The length of the CDR3 is 15 residues. The V and J ends lost 3 bases and 3 bases respectively, with 15 bases between them. As DNA, the CDR3 is TGCGCCAGCAGCTCCCTCAGGGGGGAGAAAGAGACCCAGTACTTC. Protein: CASSSLRGEKETQYF.

This clonotype was counted many times. The chain recombines TRBV4-3 with TRBJ2-5; D is possibly TRBD1 or TRBD2 (6 bases each). This CDR3 is 17 amino acids long. V was cut by 1 base and J by 1 base, with 16 bases left in between. Germline V gene sequence: CDR1 LGHNA, CDR2 YSLEER. The CDR3 sequence is CASSQVMAGGGQETQYF. The DNA of the CDR3 is TGCGCCAGCAGCCAAGTCATGGCAGGAGGGGGCCAAGAGACCCAGTACTTC.